This TCR beta chain derives from a study of blood T cell repertoires in COVID-19. Study summary: Samples of COVID-19 (acute and convalescent) were obtained from the United States, Italy and Spain. T cells, B-cell-depleted T cells, or PBMCs supplied cDNA or gDNA.

As handled by the study authors: Estimated nucleated cell counts came from reference gene primer amplification. TCRdb's table, derived via immunoSEQ multiplex PCR, lists solely in-frame clones and lacks some. V and J calls and clone size are as listed in that table; D and trimming were resolved from the DNA. The sample has 70,000 to 95,000 clones; approximately 89% are singletons. This clone was picked up many times. This CDR3 comprises 14 residues. The trim removed 6 bases at V and 5 bases at J, leaving 3 bases unmatched. From germline, CDR1 is MNHEY and CDR2 SVGAGI. The sequence was obtained from a woman of 80 years or more with active COVID-19. Sequencing was done on a sample of peripheral blood. V is TRBV6-5 and J is TRBJ2-7, with TRBD2 identical over 14 bases. The CDR3 bases are TGTGCCAGCAGCCTGGGACTAGCGGGAGACGAGCAGTACTTC. Encoded protein: CASSLGLAGDEQYF.